These 32 T cell receptor beta chains came from one sample sequenced in a study of a mutant IDH1 vaccine in newly diagnosed glioma. Only in-frame clones appear in the TCRdb table, and some are missing; sequencing was by immunoSEQ multiplex PCR. The profile shows about 67,000 clones, about 80% of them singletons. These receptors have no identified antigens. Regarding time point: week 23, last vaccination. The vaccine gave 300 ug of a 20-mer mutant IDH1 peptide subcutaneously per dose. The starting material was PBMCs, obtained from a glioma patient whose treatment included an IDH1 peptide vaccine. All receptors derive from a man between 18 and 29 years old with glioma.

This clone has more than one count but fewer than ten. The chain has TRBV6-1 and TRBJ2-3, with unresolved D. This CDR3 is 12 amino acids long. Trimming removed 4 bases from V and 0 bases from J, with 2 bases in between. Germline loops: CDR1 MNHNS, CDR2 SASEGT. CDR3 loop: CASSASTDTQYF. CDR3 DNA: TGTGCCAGCAGTGCCAGCACAGATACGCAGTATTTT.

The genes are TRBV19 and TRBJ1-2; D ambiguous. The V end lost 5 bases, the J end lost 4 bases, and 8 bases lay between the germline ends. Germline V gene data show CDR1 as LNHDA and CDR2 as SQIVND (reference sequence). The CDR3 length is 12 residues. The CDR3 sequence: CASSQAGYGYTF. CDR3 nucleotides: TGTGCCAGTAGTCAGGCAGGCTATGGCTACACCTTC.

This sequence joins TRBV7-8 and TRBJ2-7, with D maybe TRBD2 (5 bases). Germline CDR1 SGHVS, CDR2 FQNEAQ. The CDR3 loop spans 15 amino acids. Trimming shortened V by 6 bases and J by 3 bases, and 18 bases separated the two germline ends. CDR3: CASRLAHSTLYEQYF. The CDR3 DNA reads as TGTGCCAGCAGGCTAGCCCACAGCACGCTCTACGAGCAGTACTTC.

V is TRBV9 and J is TRBJ2-3, with D uncertain. From germline, CDR1 is SGDLS and CDR2 YYNGEE. CDR3 length: 12 amino acids. V was trimmed by 0 bases and J by 6 bases, leaving 5 bases between them. CDR3 residues: CASSVVEDTQYF. CDR3 nucleotides: TGTGCCAGCAGCGTAGTAGAGGATACGCAGTATTTT.

The chain links TRBV25-1 to TRBJ2-7; the D call may be TRBD1 or TRBD2 (5 bases each). CDR1 MGHDK and CDR2 SYGVNS come from the germline V gene. V was pared by 3 bases and J by 1 base, with 19 bases between. This CDR3 is 17 amino acids long. CDR3 DNA sequence: TGTGCCAGCAGTGACGTCCTTGGGGGTGGAAAGTCCTACGAGCAGTACTTC. Protein: CASSDVLGGGKSYEQYF.

This chain uses TRBV7-2 with TRBJ1-5; maybe TRBD1 (6 bases). V lost 5 bases, J lost 4 bases, and 15 bases lay in between. CDR1 SGHTA and CDR2 FQGNSA come from the germline V gene. The CDR3 is 15 residues long. The CDR3 here is CASSPQGLGNQPQHF. DNA for the CDR3: TGTGCCAGCAGCCCTCAGGGGCTGGGGAATCAGCCCCAGCATTTT.

V usage is TRBV6-5 and J usage is TRBJ1-2; D not certain. The CDR3 runs 14 residues. The germline V gene encodes CDR1 MNHEY and CDR2 SVGAGI. Deletions cut 0 bases from V and 3 bases from J, with 8 bases between. CDR3 protein: CASSYSLADYGYTF. The CDR3 coding sequence is TGTGCCAGCAGTTACTCGTTAGCTGACTATGGCTACACCTTC.

This chain uses TRBV4-2 with TRBJ2-7, with TRBD1 matching 7 bases. The V gene's germline CDR1 is LGHNA and CDR2 YNFKEQ. There are 15 residues in the CDR3. V was pared by 1 base and J by 2 bases, with 5 bases of the junction left unmatched. The CDR3 spells CASSQALGTAYEQYF. Written as DNA, the CDR3 is TGTGCCAGCAGCCAAGCCCTCGGGACAGCCTACGAGCAGTACTTC.

This sequence joins TRBV6-5 and TRBJ2-7; D remains unclear. The V end lost 0 bases, the J end lost 2 bases, and 14 bases lay between the germline ends. CDR1 and CDR2 from the germline V gene are MNHEY and SVGAGI. CDR3 size: 16 residues. The CDR3: CASSYSTPQLPYEQYF. For the CDR3, the DNA is TGTGCCAGCAGTTACTCGACTCCGCAGCTACCCTACGAGCAGTACTTC.

The chain recombines TRBV30 with TRBJ2-5; TRBD2 matches at 10 bases. V lost 2 bases, J lost 4 bases, and 7 bases stayed unmatched. CDR1 is GTSNPN, CDR2 SVGIG, per germline (reference sequence). CDR3 size: 15 residues. The CDR3, as DNA: TGTGCCTGGAGTTCCCTAGCGGGAGTAGCAGAGACCCAGTACTTC. Translation gives CAWSSLAGVAETQYF. Based on the CDR3 plus reference TRBV30 and TRBJ2-5, the full variable domain is SQTIHQWPATLVQPVGSPLSLECTVEGTSNPNLYWYRQAAGRGLQLLFYSVGIGQISSEVPQNLSASRPQDRQFILSSKKLLLSDSGFYLCAWSSLAGVAETQYFGPGTRLLVL.

The chain couples TRBV7-2 to TRBJ2-3, with D perhaps TRBD1 (6 bases). Trimming took off 4 bases at V and 6 bases at J, with 11 bases between the two ends. This CDR3 is 13 amino acids long. CDR1 SGHTA and CDR2 FQGNSA come from the germline V gene. The CDR3 spells CASSSSRGDTQYF. As DNA, the CDR3 is TGTGCCAGCAGCTCGTCAAGGGGGGATACGCAGTATTTT.

This sequence joins TRBV4-2 and TRBJ1-1; 8 bases map to TRBD1. Per the germline V gene, CDR1 is LGHNA and CDR2 is YNFKEQ. The CDR3 is 14 residues long. Trimming removed 6 bases from V and 5 bases from J; junction bases left unmatched: 8. CDR3 DNA: TGTGCCAGCAGTGTTGACAGGGGTAAGACTGAAGCTTTCTTT. Encoded protein: CASSVDRGKTEAFF.

The chain is built from TRBV5-1 and TRBJ1-1, with D maybe TRBD1 (6 bases). Per the germline V gene, CDR1 is SGHRS and CDR2 is YFSETQ. This CDR3 region has 16 residues. Trimming removed 4 bases from V and 0 bases from J, with 16 bases in between. CDR3 sequence reads: CASSLWDIGMNTEAFF. The DNA for the CDR3 is TGCGCCAGCAGCCTCTGGGACATCGGAATGAACACTGAAGCTTTCTTT.

The J gene is TRBJ1-3, the V gene TRBV30, with D possibly being TRBD1 (6 bases). The CDR3 sequence is 20 residues long. V was shortened by 7 bases and J by 0 bases, with 31 bases between the two germline ends. In germline, CDR1 is GTSNPN, CDR2 SVGIG (reference sequence). The CDR3 reads CASRPRRYRENSNSGNTIYF. The CDR3 DNA reads as TGTGCCTCCCGCCCCAGAAGGTACAGGGAAAACTCAAACTCTGGAAACACCATATATTTT.

This chain uses TRBV6-5 with TRBJ1-5; D gene uncertain. Trimming stripped 5 bases from V and 6 bases from J, with 11 bases between. The CDR3 has 13 amino acids. Germline CDR1 and CDR2: MNHEY and SVGAGI. CDR3 region: CASSRHRSQPQHF. DNA of the CDR3: TGTGCCAGCAGTCGACATCGGAGTCAGCCCCAGCATTTT.

The chain has TRBV5-4 and TRBJ2-2; D gene uncertain. Germline V gives CDR1 SGHNT, CDR2 YYREEE (reference sequence). Trimming cost V 3 bases and J 5 bases, with 11 bases left between them. The CDR3 contains 14 residues. CDR3 nucleotides: TGTGCCAGCAGCTCCCAAAAGGGAACCGGGGAGCTGTTTTTT. Translated: CASSSQKGTGELFF. The full variable domain, in which reference TRBV5-4 and TRBJ2-2 provide the parts outside the CDR3, is ETGVTQSPTHLIKTRGQQVTLRCSSQSGHNTVSWYQQALGQGPQFIFQYYREEENGRGNFPPRFSGLQFPNYSSELNVNALELDDSALYLCASSSQKGTGELFFGEGSRLTVL.

This clone has just one count. The chain couples TRBV4-2 to TRBJ2-5; TRBD1 might be the D (8 bases). V lost 5 bases and J lost 4, with 11 bases in between. The CDR3 length is 13 residues. Germline CDR1 is LGHNA and CDR2 is YNFKEQ. CDR3: CASSTGGVETQYF. CDR3 bases: TGTGCCAGCAGCACAGGGGGGGTAGAGACCCAGTACTTC.

CDR3 sequence reads: CASSSPGRRYEQYF. The CDR3 DNA reads as TGTGCCAGCAGCTCACCGGGACGCCGCTACGAGCAGTACTTC. This chain joins TRBV7-9 and TRBJ2-7; D possibly matches TRBD1 or TRBD2 (5 bases each). The CDR3 covers 14 residues. Germline CDR1 and CDR2: SEHNR and FQNEAQ (reference sequence). V gave up 4 bases and J gave up 3 bases, with 13 bases separating them.

By frequency in the sample, this clone is medium-sized. The chain is built from TRBV5-1 and TRBJ1-1; 7 nucleotides agree with TRBD1. In germline, CDR1 is SGHRS, CDR2 YFSETQ. The CDR3 has 13 residues. The junction had 2 bases not matched to a gene; V was cut back by 0 bases and J by 6 bases. CDR3 DNA: TGCGCCAGCAGCTTGGTGGGGACAGCTGAAGCTTTCTTT. It translates to CASSLVGTAEAFF. Variable domain in full (rest from reference TRBV5-1 and TRBJ1-1): KAGVTQTPRYLIKTRGQQVTLSCSPISGHRSVSWYQQTPGQGLQFLFEYFSETQRNKGNFPGRFSGRQFSNSRSEMNVSTLELGDSALYLCASSLVGTAEAFFGQGTRLTVV.

V gene TRBV10-3 combines with J gene TRBJ2-7; weak D call: TRBD2 (6 bases). The germline CDR1 and CDR2 sequences are ENHRY and SYGVKD. The CDR3 runs to 14 residues. Trimming took 3 bases from V and 2 from J, leaving 11 bases between them. CDR3 DNA sequence: TGTGCCATCAGTGAAATAGGCGGGGCCTACGAGCAGTACTTC. This sequence encodes CAISEIGGAYEQYF.

The chain links TRBV4-3 to TRBJ2-5; 7 bases are shared with TRBD1. CDR1 and CDR2 (germline): LGHNA, YSLEER. V trimming: 5 bases; J trimming: 3 bases; junction bases outside the gene matches: 12. The CDR3 covers 16 residues. In DNA, the CDR3 is TGCGCCAGCAGCGCAACCCGGACAGGAACTAAAGAGACCCAGTACTTC. Translation gives CASSATRTGTKETQYF.

V usage is TRBV7-2 and J usage is TRBJ1-6; tentative D call: TRBD1 (5 bases). Germline CDR1 reads SGHTA; CDR2 reads FQGNSA. V shed 1 base and J shed 10 bases, with 11 bases lying between them. The CDR3 runs to 14 residues. This CDR3 reads CASSLVGGPSPLHF. CDR3 nucleotides: TGTGCCAGCAGCTTAGTGGGGGGACCGTCACCCCTCCACTTT.

V is TRBV27 and J is TRBJ1-1, with D possibly being TRBD1 (5 bases). Germline V gene lookup returns CDR1 MNHEY and CDR2 SMNVEV (reference sequence). Between the trimmed V and J ends, which lost 2 bases and 8 bases, there was a span of 9 bases. The CDR3 loop spans 12 amino acids. The CDR3 DNA reads TGTGCCAGCAGTTTAATCCGGGGGGAAGCTTTCTTT. Translated: CASSLIRGEAFF.

This CDR3 is CASSLDGSEAFF. CDR3 coding DNA: TGTGCCAGCAGCTTAGATGGTTCTGAAGCTTTCTTT. V usage is TRBV7-6 and J usage is TRBJ1-1, with D hard to call. V was shortened by 1 base and J by 6 bases, with 6 bases between the two germline ends. The CDR3 contains 12 residues. CDR1 and CDR2 from the germline V gene are SGHVS and FNYEAQ.

This chain connects TRBV18 to TRBJ1-3, with 10 bases fitting TRBD1. Germline loops: CDR1 KGHSH, CDR2 LQKENI. V was clipped by 6 bases and J by 3 bases; unmatched bases: 5. The CDR3 has 15 residues. The DNA for the CDR3 is TGTGCCAGCTCGACCGGGACAGGGGTTGGAAACACCATATATTTT. It translates to CASSTGTGVGNTIYF.

This clone has a handful of counts. The chain employs TRBV11-2 and TRBJ2-1, with a possible D match to TRBD1 (5 bases). Germline CDR1 and CDR2: SGHAT and FQNNGV. The CDR3 sequence is 14 residues long. V was shortened by 3 bases and J by 6 bases, with 12 bases between the two germline ends. CDR3 region: CASSLDPRGNEQFF. DNA of the CDR3: TGTGCCAGCAGCTTGGACCCTAGGGGCAATGAGCAGTTCTTC.

The rearrangement links TRBV5-1 to TRBJ1-1; D may be TRBD1 (5 bases). The CDR3 extends over 15 amino acids. Per germline, CDR1 SGHRS and CDR2 YFSETQ. V was shortened by 0 bases and J by 1 base, with 10 bases between the two germline ends. The CDR3 loop reads CASSLDGQGNTEAFF. CDR3 bases: TGCGCCAGCAGCTTGGACGGGCAGGGGAACACTGAAGCTTTCTTT.

This clone was seen a few times. V usage is TRBV27 and J usage is TRBJ2-7; D is possibly TRBD2 (5 bases). Germline assignment: CDR1 MNHEY and CDR2 SMNVEV (reference sequence). V dropped 2 bases and J dropped 3 bases, with 11 bases sitting between them. The CDR3 totals 14 residues. CDR3 residues: CASSLEGPSYEQYF. CDR3 nucleotides: TGTGCCAGCAGTTTAGAGGGTCCGAGCTACGAGCAGTACTTC.

The chain couples TRBV28 to TRBJ1-5, with a weak D call TRBD1 (5 bases). The ends were cut back, 7 bases at V and 0 bases at J, with 10 bases in the middle. This CDR3 contains 14 residues. The germline V gene has CDR1 MDHEN and CDR2 SYDVKM. CDR3 coding DNA: TGTGCCAGCAATCACAGGTCTAGCAATCAGCCCCAGCATTTT. Its protein is CASNHRSSNQPQHF.

CDR3 coding DNA: TGTGCCAGCAGTGGGACTAGCGGGAGTTGGGATGAGCAGTTCTTC. The encoded protein is CASSGTSGSWDEQFF. The chain has TRBV25-1 and TRBJ2-1; 13 bases are shared with TRBD2. Germline CDR1 MGHDK, CDR2 SYGVNS. The CDR3 covers 15 residues. Trimming took 4 bases from V and 8 from J; bases not matched to a gene: 5.

The chain employs TRBV5-1 and TRBJ2-2; the match to TRBD2 covers 8 bases. Unmatched junction bases numbered 10, after V lost 1 base and J lost 5 bases. Germline V CDR1 and CDR2: SGHRS, YFSETQ. There are 17 residues in the CDR3. The DNA of the CDR3 is TGCGCCAGCAGCTTGCCCCGCGGGGGGCTTCGGACCGGGGAGCTGTTTTTT. Amino acid sequence: CASSLPRGGLRTGELFF.

The chain couples TRBV19 to TRBJ1-1, with D perhaps TRBD1 (6 bases). The CDR3 covers 16 residues. CDR1 is LNHDA and CDR2 is SQIVND in the germline V gene (reference sequence). V lost 5 bases and J 5 bases, leaving 21 bases between the germline ends. The CDR3 is CASSAGSGGSVTEAFF. Here the CDR3 DNA reads TGTGCCAGTAGTGCCGGGTCCGGGGGCTCGGTTACTGAAGCTTTCTTT.